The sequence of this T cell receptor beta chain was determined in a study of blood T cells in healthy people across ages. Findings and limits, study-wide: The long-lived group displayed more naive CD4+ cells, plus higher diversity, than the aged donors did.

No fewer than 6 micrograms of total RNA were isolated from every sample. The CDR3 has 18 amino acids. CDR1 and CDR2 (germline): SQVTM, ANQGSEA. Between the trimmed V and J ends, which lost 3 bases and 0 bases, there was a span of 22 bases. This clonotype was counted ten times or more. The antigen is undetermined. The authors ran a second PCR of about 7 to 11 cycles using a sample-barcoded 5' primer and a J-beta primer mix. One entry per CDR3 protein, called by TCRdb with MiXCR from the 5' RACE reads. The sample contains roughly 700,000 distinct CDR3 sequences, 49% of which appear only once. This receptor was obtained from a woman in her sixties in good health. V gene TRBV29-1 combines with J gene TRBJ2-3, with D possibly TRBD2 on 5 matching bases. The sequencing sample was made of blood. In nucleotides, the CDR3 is TGCAGCGTTGAGACGTCGGGATATGCACCTCCTAGCACAGATACGCAGTATTTT. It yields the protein CSVETSGYAPPSTDTQYF.